The rows below give T cell receptor beta chains drawn from one sample of a study of cytomegalovirus exposure and HLA in healthy donors. Data came from immunoSEQ multiplex PCR; TCRdb stores just in-frame clones and leaves some out. Among around 65,000 clones listed, approximately 81% were seen once. The sequenced sample was PBMCs. The receptors shown here come from a woman between 25 and 40 years old in good health and CMV-seropositive. CDR3s include the opening cysteine and the closing phenylalanine or tryptophan. A D gene is named only where the DNA matches it firmly. Expanded clones get a size class; other rows say once, few or many, or leave the size out.

v_gene	abundance	j_gene	d_gene	CDR3nt	CDR3aa
TRBV7-3	.	TRBJ2-6	TRBD1	TGTGCCAGCAGCTTAGGACAGGCTGGGGCCAACGTCCTGACTTTC	CASSLGQAGANVLTF
TRBV7-2	.	TRBJ2-7	.	TGTGCCAGCAGCTTAGCGGGAGGGGGCTACGAGCAGTACTTC	CASSLAGGGYEQYF
TRBV30	.	TRBJ1-1	TRBD1	TGTGCCTGGAGTGAACAGGGGACGGCTTTCTTT	CAWSEQGTAFF
TRBV7-7	.	TRBJ2-7	TRBD2	TGTGCTAGCAGCCCCGATACCGGGAGGGCCTACGAGCAGTACTTC	CASSPDTGRAYEQYF
TRBV6-5	few	TRBJ1-1	.	TGTGCCAGCAGTTACGTGGCCGACCGGGTAGCTTTCTTT	CASSYVADRVAFF
TRBV2	.	TRBJ1-2	.	TGTGCCAGCAGTACGGGGGTACTCAATGGCTACACCTTC	CASSTGVLNGYTF
TRBV4-3	.	TRBJ2-7	TRBD1	TGCGCCAGCAGCCGAGCGGTGACAGGGGGTGGCGAGCAGTACTTC	CASSRAVTGGGEQYF
TRBV5-4	.	TRBJ2-3	TRBD1	TGTGCCAGCAGCTCGGGACAGGGACGCACAGATACGCAGTATTTT	CASSSGQGRTDTQYF
TRBV2	.	TRBJ2-1	TRBD2	TGTGCCAGGACGGGACTAGCGGGAGGACTTCGGATAAGTGAGCAGTTCTTC	CARTGLAGGLRISEQFF
TRBV7-9	.	TRBJ2-1	TRBD2	TGTGCCAGCAGCTTCGGGGGGGAACAGTTCTTC	CASSFGGEQFF
TRBV19	.	TRBJ2-1	TRBD2	TGTGCGAGCGGGAGATCCTACAATGAGCAGTTCTTC	CASGRSYNEQFF
TRBV19	.	TRBJ1-1	.	TGTGCCAGTAGTATAGGAGGGAACACTGAAGCTTTCTTT	CASSIGGNTEAFF
TRBV6-5	.	TRBJ2-3	.	TGTGCCAGCAGTTATCGGGAGTCAGATACGCAGTATTTT	CASSYRESDTQYF
TRBV6-5	.	TRBJ2-7	.	TGTGCCAGCAGTTACGGTGCCCCCGGCGAGCAGTACTTC	CASSYGAPGEQYF
TRBV27	.	TRBJ2-3	TRBD2	TGTGCCAGCAGTTTATCGGGGTTAGCGGGCTCAGATACGCAGTATTTT	CASSLSGLAGSDTQYF
TRBV7-9	.	TRBJ2-3	.	TGTGCCAGCAGCCCCAGTGCAGATACGCAGTATTTT	CASSPSADTQYF
TRBV29-1	.	TRBJ2-1	TRBD2	TGCAGTGGTGCGACTAGCGGCTTTCTGGATGAGCAGTTCTTC	CSGATSGFLDEQFF
TRBV5-1	.	TRBJ2-1	.	TGCGCCAGCAGCTCCAGGGCCTACAATGAGCAGTTCTTC	CASSSRAYNEQFF
TRBV28	.	TRBJ2-7	TRBD2	TGTGCCAGCAGTTGGGTAGCGGGAGCGGAAGAGCAGTACTTC	CASSWVAGAEEQYF
TRBV30	.	TRBJ1-6	.	TGTGCCTGGAGTGTTGCCAGGGCGAATTCACCCCTCCACTTT	CAWSVARANSPLHF